Below, 22 T cell receptor beta chains from the same sample are listed, as sequenced in a study of CD8 T cells in Susac syndrome. RNA was extracted with the RNeasy kit, and a quantity of roughly 0.5 to 1 ug was reverse transcribed using random hexamers. In TCRdb, the immunoSEQ multiplex PCR reads were re-called with MiXCR into one record per CDR3 protein. The sample shows some 130,000 distinct CDR3 sequences, 85% to 95% of them seen only once. Sequencing was done on a sample of CD8+ T cells from PBMCs. The receptors come from a human donor with Susac syndrome.

The CDR3 region is CASSLTGAEQPQHF. CDR3 in DNA: TGCGCCAGCAGCCTGACAGGGGCTGAGCAGCCCCAGCATTTT. The rearrangement joins TRBV4-1 to TRBJ1-5; 8 nucleotides align to TRBD1. V lost 4 bases and J lost 7; bases outside the gene matches: 6. The germline gives CDR1 MGHRA, CDR2 YSYEKL. This CDR3 has 14 residues.

The chain uses TRBV7-9 and TRBJ2-1; D uncertain. The CDR3 is made up of 12 amino acids. The ends were cut back, 1 base at V and 7 bases at J, with 5 bases in the middle. The germline gives CDR1 SEHNR, CDR2 FQNEAQ (reference sequence). The CDR3 nucleotides read TGTGCCAGCAGCTTAGGCGAGAATGAGCAGTTCTTC. Amino acid sequence: CASSLGENEQFF.

V is TRBV20-1 and J is TRBJ2-3, with D tentatively TRBD2 (5 bases). There are 14 residues in the CDR3. Per germline, CDR1 DFQATT and CDR2 SNEGSKA (reference sequence). The V end lost 4 bases, the J end lost 6 bases, and 17 bases lay between the germline ends. The CDR3 region has the DNA TGCAGTGCTAAGGTGTTGGAGGTCGGGGATACGCAGTATTTT. This encodes CSAKVLEVGDTQYF.

This chain joins TRBV20-1 and TRBJ1-1, with D uncertain. V was pared by 0 bases and J by 0 bases, with 11 bases between. The CDR3 consists of 15 residues. Germline CDR1 is DFQATT and CDR2 is SNEGSKA (reference sequence). The CDR3 DNA follows: TGCAGTGCTAGAGATCCGCGACGGATGAACACTGAAGCTTTCTTT. Amino acid sequence: CSARDPRRMNTEAFF.

The rearrangement uses TRBV19 and TRBJ2-5; 9 positions agree with TRBD1. CDR1 and CDR2 (germline): LNHDA, SQIVND (reference sequence). This CDR3 has 15 residues. Trimming cost V 3 bases and J 4 bases; bases outside gene matches: 6. The CDR3 is CASSMWDRARETQYF. Written as DNA, the CDR3 is TGTGCCAGTAGTATGTGGGACAGGGCCAGAGAGACCCAGTACTTC.

This clonotype has only one observation. V and J are TRBV2 and TRBJ2-2; D possibly corresponds to TRBD2 (6 bases). CDR1 and CDR2 from the germline V gene are SNHLY and FYNNEI. V gave up 2 bases and J gave up 6 bases, with 19 bases separating them. CDR3 length equals 17 residues. CDR3 protein: CASSETRGWRESGELFF. The CDR3 DNA is TGTGCCAGCAGTGAAACTCGTGGATGGAGGGAGTCCGGGGAGCTGTTTTTT.

This clonotype occurred once. This sequence joins TRBV30 and TRBJ2-3; D remains unclear. V dropped 1 base and J dropped 6 bases, with 5 bases sitting between them. The CDR3 has 11 amino acids. Germline V lookup: CDR1 GTSNPN, CDR2 SVGIG (reference sequence). As DNA, the CDR3 is TGTGCCTGGAGTGATCCGGATACGCAGTATTTT. Protein product: CAWSDPDTQYF.

The chain links TRBV5-4 to TRBJ2-1; 12 nucleotides match TRBD2. The CDR3 is 15 residues long. Germline loops: CDR1 SGHNT, CDR2 YYREEE (reference sequence). V lost 5 bases to trimming and J lost 7 bases; unmatched junction nucleotides: 7. The CDR3 DNA reads as TGTGCCAGCAGATCCCTAGCGGGAGGGTTAAATGAGCAGTTCTTC. It yields the protein CASRSLAGGLNEQFF.

The chain uses TRBV27 and TRBJ2-1, with D hard to call. The CDR3 is made up of 11 amino acids. Trimming removed 5 bases from V and 12 bases from J, with 11 bases in between. Germline loops: CDR1 MNHEY, CDR2 SMNVEV (reference sequence). This chain's CDR3 is CASSTPSGQFF. DNA for the CDR3: TGTGCCAGCAGTACCCCCTCTGGGCAGTTCTTC.

This clonotype was seen a single time. The V and J genes are TRBV10-3 and TRBJ2-3, with unresolved D. Germline values: CDR1 ENHRY, CDR2 SYGVKD. Trimming removed 1 base at V and 2 bases at J, with 4 bases between. The CDR3 has 13 residues. This chain's CDR3 is CAISELVTDTQYF. CDR3 DNA: TGTGCCATCAGTGAGTTGGTCACAGATACGCAGTATTTT.

The chain recombines TRBV30 with TRBJ1-3; D perhaps matches TRBD1 (5 bases). V shed 4 bases and J shed 3 bases, with 16 bases lying between them. Germline loops: CDR1 GTSNPN, CDR2 SVGIG (reference sequence). This CDR3 has 15 residues. The CDR3 DNA reads as TGTGCCTGGACCGGGCGGGACTGGGGTGGAAACACCATATATTTT. It encodes CAWTGRDWGGNTIYF.

J is TRBJ2-7 and V is TRBV3-1, with D uncertain. Germline-derived CDR1 and CDR2 are LGHDT and YNNKEL (reference sequence). The CDR3 is 14 residues long. V was clipped by 0 bases and J by 2 bases, with 8 bases between them. CDR3: CASSQEDAAYEQYF. CDR3 bases: TGTGCCAGCAGCCAAGAGGACGCCGCCTACGAGCAGTACTTC.

J is TRBJ2-7 and V is TRBV7-3; 15 nucleotides match TRBD2. After removal of 0 bases from V and 2 bases from J, the junction contained 2 bases not matched to a gene. The CDR3 loop spans 17 amino acids. Looked up from germline, CDR1 is SGHTA and CDR2 is FQGTGA. CDR3 DNA sequence: TGTGCCAGCAGCTTAACGGGACTAGCGGGAGGTCCCTACGAGCAGTACTTC. This translates into CASSLTGLAGGPYEQYF.

V and J are TRBV14 and TRBJ1-2; no clear D gene. CDR3 length equals 14 residues. The V gene lost 4 bases and the J gene lost 2 bases, with 11 bases spanning the gap. CDR1 SGHDN and CDR2 FVKESK come from the germline V gene. The CDR3 loop reads CASSRRLRNYGYTF. The DNA for the CDR3 is TGTGCCAGCAGCCGACGACTTAGAAACTATGGCTACACCTTC.

The CDR3 DNA reads TGTGCCAGCGAGTCTCCGGGACAGGGATTCGCTGGGGCCAACGTCCTGACTTTC. As protein: CASESPGQGFAGANVLTF. The chain carries TRBV7-9 and TRBJ2-6; the match to TRBD1 covers 9 bases. This CDR3 is built from 18 residues. Germline values: CDR1 SEHNR, CDR2 FQNEAQ (reference sequence). V dropped 8 bases and J dropped 2; count of bases not matched to a gene: 13.

The chain is built from TRBV11-2 and TRBJ2-3; 8 bases line up with TRBD2. J lost 1 base, V lost 7 bases, and 4 bases had no gene match. Germline CDR1 and CDR2: SGHAT and FQNNGV. CDR3 length: 14 amino acids. CDR3 sequence reads: CASTPGLGTDTQYF. The CDR3 DNA reads TGTGCCAGCACCCCGGGACTAGGCACAGATACGCAGTATTTT.

V usage is TRBV12-3 or TRBV12-4 and J usage is TRBJ1-2; maybe TRBD1 (6 bases). CDR3 length equals 14 residues. The V and J ends lost 5 bases and 6 bases respectively, with 16 bases between them. CDR3 amino acids: CASSPHRETDGYTF. CDR3 coding DNA: TGTGCCAGCAGTCCCCACAGGGAAACGGATGGCTACACCTTC.

The rearrangement uses TRBV7-9 and TRBJ2-5; weak D call: TRBD2 (6 bases). V was pared by 0 bases and J by 5 bases, with 10 bases between. The CDR3 length is 14 residues. Germline CDR1 SEHNR, CDR2 FQNEAQ (reference sequence). The CDR3 region has the DNA TGTGCCAGCAGCTTAGCATTGCGGGGCGAGACCCAGTACTTC. Protein sequence: CASSLALRGETQYF.

The chain recombines TRBV20-1 with TRBJ2-3; 9 bases line up with TRBD2. This CDR3 has 16 residues. V gave up 6 bases and J gave up 4 bases; unmatched junction bases: 14. Germline CDR1 reads DFQATT; CDR2 reads SNEGSKA (reference sequence). This CDR3 is CSAGGMAGGRADTQYF. In DNA form, the CDR3 reads TGCAGTGCAGGAGGGATGGCGGGAGGGCGGGCAGATACGCAGTATTTT.

The count of this clonotype is one. This chain connects TRBV7-2 to TRBJ2-3, with 7 bases fitting TRBD2. Germline CDR1 SGHTA, CDR2 FQGNSA. The V and J ends lost 1 base and 2 bases, in that order; junction bases with no gene match: 9. The CDR3 has 17 residues. The CDR3 here is CASSLGWRESYTDTQYF. DNA of the CDR3: TGTGCCAGCAGCTTAGGTTGGCGGGAGTCTTACACAGATACGCAGTATTTT.

The chain is built from TRBV18 and TRBJ1-1; tentative D call: TRBD1 (5 bases). The germline V gene has CDR1 KGHSH and CDR2 LQKENI. The CDR3 length is 14 residues. The V and J ends lost 3 bases and 4 bases respectively, with 12 bases between them. CDR3 in amino acids: CASSPGQGSTEAFF. In nucleotides, the CDR3 is TGTGCCAGCTCACCTGGGCAGGGTAGCACTGAAGCTTTCTTT.

The chain has TRBV4-1 and TRBJ1-1; 9 bases line up with TRBD1. Germline V lookup: CDR1 MGHRA, CDR2 YSYEKL. This CDR3 is 16 amino acids long. With V trimmed by 2 bases and J by 1 base, 5 bases remained unmatched. This chain's CDR3 is CASSQNPGQGNTEAFF. CDR3 DNA sequence: TGCGCCAGCAGCCAAAATCCGGGACAGGGGAACACTGAAGCTTTCTTT.